Listed below are T cell receptor beta chains from one sample, sequenced in a study of tumor-infiltrating lymphocytes in primary liver carcinoma. MiXCR was run by TCRdb on the multiplex PCR reads, yielding one entry per CDR3 protein. Here the sample spans roughly 80,000 distinct CDR3 sequences, approximately 70% being singletons. The sequenced sample consisted of tumor-adjacent normal liver tissue. The receptor source for this set is a man in his forties with primary liver carcinoma and hepatitis B virus infection. Both conserved end residues are part of each CDR3. The D gene is left open where the match is weak. Clone size appears in some rows only: once, few, many, or a class for an expanded clone.

>.|.|TRBV6-2/TRBV6-3|TRBJ1-5
TGTGCCAGCAGTTCCAGGGTAGGGGTCAATCTTCCCCAGCATTTT
CASSSRVGVNLPQHF
>.|.|TRBV11-1|TRBJ2-4
TGTGCCAGCAGCTGTCCCGGGACTGTCGGGACCAAAAACATTCAGTACTTC
CASSCPGTVGTKNIQYF
>.|.|TRBV12-3/TRBV12-4|TRBJ2-1
TGTGCCAGCAGTTTAAGAGTTGAGCAGTTCTTC
CASSLRVEQFF
>.|.|TRBV5-1|TRBJ1-1
TGCGCCAGCAGCTTGGTGAGTCGACAGGAGGAAGCTTTCTTT
CASSLVSRQEEAFF
>.|.|TRBV28|TRBJ2-7
TGTACCAGCACCCCACGGGATATGCCTCGACAGCAGCCGGTGTATGAGCAGTACTTC
CTSTPRDMPRQQPVYEQYF
>medium-sized|TRBD1|TRBV12-3/TRBV12-4|TRBJ2-7
TGTGCCAGCAGTAGGGCAGGGGGCCTTTACGAGCAGTACTTC
CASSRAGGLYEQYF
>.|.|TRBV10-3|TRBJ2-7
TGTGCCATCAGGGACCAATCGCCCTCCGGGCTGTACTTC
CAIRDQSPSGLYF
>once|TRBD2|TRBV6-9|TRBJ2-3
TGTGCCAGCAGTAATGGGACTAGCGGGAGGACTGATACGCAGTATTTT
CASSNGTSGRTDTQYF
>.|TRBD2|TRBV6-1|TRBJ2-2
TGTGTCAGCGAGGGACTAGTGGTGACCGGGGAGCTGTATTTT
CVSEGLVVTGELYF
>.|TRBD2|TRBV6-6|TRBJ2-1
TGTGCCGGCAGTTATACTAGCGGGACGGGTAAGCAGTTCTTC
CAGSYTSGTGKQFF
>.|.|TRBV10-2|TRBJ2-7
TGCGCCACCGGACATGTCGACGATCAGTACTTC
CATGHVDDQYF
>once|TRBD1|TRBV28|TRBJ2-7
TGTGCTAGCAATAAGGGGACAGGGGGGTCCTACGAGCAGTACTTC
CASNKGTGGSYEQYF
>.|.|TRBV24-1|TRBJ2-2
TGTGCCACCAGTGGCCAGGGTATCACCGGGGAGCTGTTTTTT
CATSGQGITGELFF
>.|TRBD2|TRBV12-3/TRBV12-4|TRBJ2-1
TGTGCCAGCCTAACGGGGACTAGCGGGAGGGCGAGGCTGTCCTTC
CASLTGTSGRARLSF
>few|TRBD2|TRBV2|TRBJ2-5
TGTGCCAGCCGGTTGGGGGGGGAAGAGACCCAGTACTTC
CASRLGGEETQYF
>.|.|TRBV11-2|TRBJ2-5
TGTACCAGCAGCTTAGTGAGGCTAGCCCTGGGAAAAAAAGACACTCAGTATTTC
CTSSLVRLALGKKDTQYF
>many|TRBD2|TRBV29-1|TRBJ2-5
TGCAGCGTTGAGGGACCCGGGAGGCTCCAAGAGACCCAGTACTTC
CSVEGPGRLQETQYF
>.|.|TRBV6-2/TRBV6-3|TRBJ2-7
TGTGCCAGCAGTTGGCGATTGGGGATAGGGGACTCCAAGAACCTGGAGCAGTACTTC
CASSWRLGIGDSKNLEQYF
>.|TRBD2|TRBV29-1|TRBJ2-3
TGCAGCGTGACTAGCTGGAGCACAAATACGCAGTATTTT
CSVTSWSTNTQYF
>.|.|TRBV4-2|TRBJ1-5
TGCGCCAGCAGCCAAGAGCCCGTGATTAGCAATCAGCCCCAGCATTTT
CASSQEPVISNQPQHF
>many|TRBD2|TRBV6-1|TRBJ2-7
TGTGCCAGCAGTGAAGGACTAGCGGGCGGGAGGACGTACGGCGAGCAGTACTTC
CASSEGLAGGRTYGEQYF
>many|TRBD2|TRBV11-2|TRBJ2-3
TGTGCCAGCAGCTTAACTACTAGCGGGAGGGCGGGGCGAGATACGCAGTATTTT
CASSLTTSGRAGRDTQYF
>many|.|TRBV5-4|TRBJ1-1
TGTGCCAGCAGCACGGTCGACGACGGTTACAAAGCTTTCTTT
CASSTVDDGYKAFF
>.|.|TRBV6-2/TRBV6-3|TRBJ2-7
TGTGCCAGCAGTTACGGACAGTCGAGGGAGCAGTACTTC
CASSYGQSREQYF
>.|TRBD1|TRBV5-1|TRBJ2-1
TGTGCCAGCAGAAGTTTCTCTGGGACAGGGGGCAACAATGAGCAGTTCTTC
CASRSFSGTGGNNEQFF
>.|TRBD1|TRBV5-1|TRBJ2-2
TGCGCCGGCAGCCCGCGGACAGGGGGCACCGGGGAGCTGTTTTTT
CAGSPRTGGTGELFF
>.|.|TRBV10-2|TRBJ2-1
TGCGCCAGCAAGGAAGTAGCGTGTTACAATGAGCAGTTCTTC
CASKEVACYNEQFF
>.|TRBD2|TRBV29-1|TRBJ2-2
TGCAGCGTTGGGACTAGGGCGGCGAACGCCGGGGAGCTGTTTTTT
CSVGTRAANAGELFF
>many|.|TRBV10-1|TRBJ2-3
TGCGCCAGCAGTGAGGGGAAGAGCTCTAGCACAGATACGCAGTATTTT
CASSEGKSSSTDTQYF
>few|.|TRBV11-1|TRBJ2-7
TGTGCCAGCAGCCTGGGGCTAGCAAGGGAGCAGTACTTC
CASSLGLAREQYF
>.|TRBD2|TRBV29-1|TRBJ2-5
TGCAGCGTTCGGTCTAGCGGGAGTTGGGCAGAGGCCCAGTACTTC
CSVRSSGSWAEAQYF
>many|TRBD2|TRBV11-2|TRBJ2-3
TGTGCCAGCAGCCCGAATCGCGGGAGCTGGTTAGGAGATACGCAGTATTTT
CASSPNRGSWLGDTQYF
>.|.|TRBV5-6|TRBJ2-7
TGTGCCAGCAGCATTCCGAGACTACCCTACGAGCAGTACTTC
CASSIPRLPYEQYF
>many|.|TRBV4-1|TRBJ2-1
TGCGCCAGCAGCCAAGAAGCAGCGACCGGCTACAATGAGCAGTTCTTC
CASSQEAATGYNEQFF
>.|.|TRBV4-3|TRBJ2-2
TGCGCCAGCAGCCAAGACCGGGGACATTCAAACGGGGAGCGGTTTTTT
CASSQDRGHSNGERFF
>few|TRBD1|TRBV29-1|TRBJ2-1
TGCAGCGGAACGCGGACAGGGGACTACAATCAGCAGTTCTTC
CSGTRTGDYNQQFF
>.|.|TRBV30|TRBJ1-6
TGTGCCTGGAGTGCAGCTCGTTACTCACCCCTCCACTTT
CAWSAARYSPLHF
>.|TRBD2|TRBV11-1|TRBJ2-7
TGTGCCAGCAGCTCGGGAGGGCAGCTATACACCGAGCAGTACTTC
CASSSGGQLYTEQYF
>.|.|TRBV6-5|TRBJ2-1
TGTGCCAGCAGTTATAACAGTGGAGATGAGGAGTTCTTC
CASSYNSGDEEFF
>.|TRBD2|TRBV19|TRBJ2-3
TGTGCCAGTATCGCAGCGGGAGTTTCAGATACGCAGTATTTT
CASIAAGVSDTQYF
>many|.|TRBV11-1|TRBJ2-7
TGTGCCAGCAGCTCATCCCGGGACCCCTCATACGAGCAGTACTTC
CASSSSRDPSYEQYF
>.|TRBD1|TRBV11-2|TRBJ2-6
TGTGCCAGCAGCTTGGACAGGGCTGAGGCCCACGTCCTGACTTTC
CASSLDRAEAHVLTF
>.|.|TRBV4-2|TRBJ2-7
TGTCCCAGCAGCCAAGGGCCGCAGGGGAACTACGAGCAGTACTTC
CPSSQGPQGNYEQYF
>few|TRBD1|TRBV12-3/TRBV12-4|TRBJ1-5
TGTGCCAGCAGTCCATCGGTGTTGGACAGGGACAGTCAGCCCCAGCATTTC
CASSPSVLDRDSQPQHF
>.|.|TRBV29-1|TRBJ1-1
TGCGGCGTACGATGGGGCGCGACTGAAGCTTTCTTC
CGVRWGATEAFF
>few|.|TRBV29-1|TRBJ2-5
TGCAGCGTTGAAGCGGACAAGGGGCGAGCAGAGACCCAATACTTC
CSVEADKGRAETQYF
>.|TRBD2|TRBV11-1|TRBJ2-3
TGTGCCAGCAGCGACGGCGGGGGTCTGACAGATACGCTGTATTTT
CASSDGGGLTDTLYF
>.|TRBD2|TRBV11-1|TRBJ2-4
TGCGCCAGCAGCTTTCCCGGGGCTAGCGGGGCCAAAAACATTCAGTACTTC
CASSFPGASGAKNIQYF
>.|TRBD2|TRBV4-2|TRBJ2-2
TGTGCCAGTAGCCAATATCGACTAGCGGGCACCGGGGAGCTGTTTTTT
CASSQYRLAGTGELFF
>many|.|TRBV12-3/TRBV12-4|TRBJ2-1
TGTGCCACAACTCAGGGGTCCGCCTACAATGAGCAGTTCTTC
CATTQGSAYNEQFF
>many|.|TRBV28|TRBJ1-1
TGTGCCAGCTCCAATCTGGGGCGAACTGAAGCTTTCTTT
CASSNLGRTEAFF
>once|.|TRBV10-3|TRBJ2-7
TGTGCCACCAGTGACTCCCGGGGTTTCGGGGAGCAGTATTTC
CATSDSRGFGEQYF
>many|.|TRBV4-1|TRBJ1-3
TGCGCCAGCAGCCCCAGGGCCAACTCTGGAAACACCATATATTTT
CASSPRANSGNTIYF